This T cell receptor beta chain stems from a study of identical twins (dated by TCRdb to the mid-2010s). Context from the whole study: To test whether fetal clonotypes persist, the study used deep sequencing on TCR alpha and beta repertoires from monozygotic twins, unrelated adults of various ages, and cord blood. To rule out contamination, replicate twin experiments were performed at different times with different library preparation protocols.

A remark on this clonotype: There is no known antigen for this receptor. No much larger clonotype is one base removed from it; base qualities were not supplied.

Libraries were made using 5' RACE. TCRdb lists the instrument as Illumina HiSeq 2000. Template switching introduced a universal primer binding site; the final cDNA contained a unique molecular identifier, enabling accurate counting of TCR cDNA molecules. First-strand cDNA for TCR alpha and beta chains was synthesized from specific primers in the conserved constant-segment region. Each cDNA library was double barcoded, with a SMART-Mk sample barcode plus Illumina barcodes, to control for contamination. TruSeq adapter sequences, together with Illumina sample barcodes, were added in two successive PCR steps. The TCR alpha and beta cDNA libraries were sequenced on the Illumina HiSeq platform using custom primers. In the authors' own workflow: Raw reads were processed with MiGEC to extract unique molecular identifiers, and MiXCR was used to determine CDR3 positions. For each individual, recombination models were inferred using an EM algorithm with the repgenHMM and IGoR tools. Shared clonotypes were analyzed with the tcR package in R, and sharing was normalized by the product of cloneset sizes. To study raw recombination free of thymic and clonal selection effects, out-of-frame nonproductive sequences were analyzed. TCRdb trimmed public reads at Q25 via fastp, called clones via MiXCR and kept in-frame beta chains. Every entry covers one CDR3 protein and lists the most common genes and DNA from its rows. What appears here as the V and J calls and clone size reflects TCRdb's work, not the paper's. The table for this sample lists roughly 480,000 distinct CDR3 sequences; 20% to 25% of them were counted only once. The top ten clonotypes cover just under 3% of the sample.

Every donor was a healthy Caucasian. Three pairs of female monozygotic twins, all aged roughly 18 to 29 years, made up the twin cohort. Positive isolation kits from Invitrogen were used to isolate CD4+ and CD8+ T cell populations. Results the study describes overall, beyond this receptor: Recombination models systematically underestimated out-of-frame TCR alpha sharing in monozygotic twins but agreed with sharing between unrelated individuals. Conclusions relied on cross-sectional statistical analysis, since the same donors could not be followed over many years. Compared with coincidental sharing between unrelated individuals, out-of-frame TCR alpha sequences shared between twins had an excess of sequences with low generation probability. Abundant cord blood beta clonotypes had fewer insertions, young adult naive repertoires showed a similar but weaker trend, and memory repertoires showed no such trend. In beta out-of-frame sequences, excess twin sharing was weaker, because having fewer shared sequences lowered the signal-to-noise ratio. Zero-insertion analyses could be partly confounded by invariant T cells such as MAIT and iNKT, although diverse VJ usage argued against such confounding for most clonotypes.

These data are also associated with another study on T cells expressing NK-cell markers. As that second paper reports: TCR beta-chain repertoires were profiled in sorted CD3+CD56+NKG2C+, CD3+CD56+NKG2C- and CD3+CD56-NKG2C+ T-cell subsets from several donors. Among the eight sequenced donors, only one was HCMV-seronegative, while the other seven were HCMV-seropositive. In several experiments an anti-gammadeltaTCR antibody was added to restrict sorting to alphabetaTCR-expressing T cells. In six donors, the dominant CD3+CD56+NKG2C+ clonotypes were found to rank among the top 10 CD8+ clonotypes and to make up about 1.0-7.5% of CD8+ T cells. Those dominant clonotypes were again the most abundant among CD3+CD56-NKG2C+ cells in a few donors, at about 25-65%. It remained unclear whether the expanded NKG2C-expressing T cell clones were specific for HCMV antigens. All eight donors whose samples were sequenced were randomly selected healthy volunteers, three of them men and five women. HCMV-specific IgG was detected in serum with a commercial ELISA kit to determine HCMV serostatus. MIGEC was used to demultiplex reads and group the reads by UMI, and MiTCR was used to assemble and quantify clonotypes. Only TCR cDNA sequences supported by at least two reads were kept to exclude erroneous sequences. The tcR package was used for downstream repertoire analysis, and clonotypes were matched between fractions using CDR3 nucleotide sequence together with V segment. Antigen specificity was annotated against VDJdb with VDJmatch, allowing one amino acid substitution in CDR3.

The sequencing sample was made of CD4+ T cells sorted from blood. The source of this sequence is a woman between 18 and 30 years old in good health.

The CDR3 reads as follows: CASGLDGGEQFF. The sequenced DNA: TGTGCTAGTGGTTTGGACGGCGGTGAGCAGTTCTTC. The chain is assembled from TRBV12-5 and TRBJ2-1; confidence is insufficient to name the D gene. CDR1 is given as LGHNT and CDR2 as FRNRAP, both from the germline V gene. The V end loses 1 base and the J end loses 9 bases, and a stretch of 7 bases separates them. The CDR3 contains 12 residues, cysteine and phenylalanine counted. Only the CDR3 part of the read is kept: 36 bases, read in frame from the first base.